The present entry profiles one T cell receptor (beta chain) with its context. Libraries were prepared by immunoSEQ multiplex PCR; TCRdb keeps only in-frame clonotypes and omits some of them. Of about 38,000 clones in the sample, around 83% are singletons; the top ten hold 8% to 10%. The sample comes from a study of OX40 agonist ivuxolimab in advanced cancers. This receptor was taken from an adult with an advanced solid tumor such as melanoma, head and neck, liver or kidney cancer. The sequencing used CD4+ or CD8+ T cells sorted from blood, collected in a trial of the OX40 agonist ivuxolimab.

The CDR3 here is CASSLGADRGSGANVLTF. CDR3 sequence (DNA): TGTGCCAGCAGCTTAGGCGCGGACAGGGGATCTGGGGCCAACGTCCTGACTTTC. The chain joins TRBV7-6 to TRBJ2-6; TRBD1 agrees at 9 bases. Germline V lookup: CDR1 SGHVS, CDR2 FNYEAQ. The V and J ends lost 1 base and 1 base, in that order; junction bases with no gene match: 5. The CDR3 extends over 18 amino acids. Complete variable domain (other parts from reference TRBV7-6 and TRBJ2-6): GAGVSQSPRYKVTKRGQDVALRCDPISGHVSLYWYRQALGQGPEFLTYFNYEAQQDKSGLPNDRFSAERPEGSISTLTIQRTEQRDSAMYRCASSLGADRGSGANVLTFGAGSRLTVL.